The rows below give T cell receptor beta chains drawn from one sample of a study of memory CD4+ T cells and cytomegalovirus serostatus. Sequencing was performed with immunoSEQ multiplex PCR; in TCRdb, only in-frame clones are kept and a portion is missing. Of about 25,000 clones in the sample, around 80% were seen once. Sequencing input: memory CD4+ T cells from blood. Every receptor here comes from an adult in good health and CMV-seronegative. The CDR3 runs from the conserved cysteine through the conserved F or W. The D gene is left open where the match is weak. Size values are once, few and many counts, or a class for expanded clones, and some rows have none.

D gene	V gene	clone size	CDR3 length	J gene	CDR3 protein	CDR3 DNA
.	TRBV19	once	13	TRBJ1-2	CASSFTANYGYTF	TGTGCCAGTAGTTTTACAGCTAACTATGGCTACACCTTC
TRBD1	TRBV19	.	15	TRBJ1-2	CASTESGTGAYGYTF	TGTGCCAGTACCGAATCCGGGACAGGGGCCTATGGCTACACCTTC
.	TRBV6-1	.	15	TRBJ1-1	CASVGQGLMNTEAFF	TGTGCCAGCGTGGGCCAGGGATTGATGAACACTGAAGCTTTCTTT
.	TRBV2	.	12	TRBJ1-5	CASQTDSQPQHF	TGTGCCAGTCAGACAGATTCCCAGCCCCAGCATTTT
TRBD1	TRBV7-6	.	14	TRBJ2-7	CASSPRTGRDEQYF	TGTGCCAGCAGCCCCAGGACAGGGCGGGACGAGCAGTACTTC
.	TRBV4-3	.	15	TRBJ2-1	CASSQALTGYNEQFF	TGCGCCAGCAGCCAAGCTCTCACAGGGTACAATGAGCAGTTCTTC
TRBD2	TRBV9	.	16	TRBJ2-3	CASSASKRGDTDTQYF	TGTGCCAGCAGCGCCTCCAAGCGGGGGGACACAGATACGCAGTATTTT
TRBD2	TRBV30	.	14	TRBJ2-5	CAWSTSGGKETQYF	TGTGCCTGGAGTACTAGCGGGGGTAAAGAGACCCAGTACTTC
TRBD1	TRBV4-1	.	14	TRBJ2-1	CASSQADRGHEQFF	TGCGCCAGCAGCCAGGCGGACAGGGGGCATGAGCAGTTCTTC
TRBD2	TRBV4-1	.	15	TRBJ2-1	CASSQDVLAVKEQFF	TGCGCCAGCAGCCAAGATGTACTAGCGGTAAAAGAGCAGTTCTTC
.	TRBV18	.	15	TRBJ2-1	CASSKGTVSYNEQFF	TGTGCCAGCTCAAAAGGGACGGTCTCCTACAATGAGCAGTTCTTC
.	TRBV7-2	.	13	TRBJ2-7	CASSSLNSYEQYF	TGTGCCAGCAGCTCCCTAAACAGCTACGAGCAGTACTTC
TRBD2	TRBV18	few	18	TRBJ2-7	CASSPALLGTSGVHEQYF	TGTGCCAGCTCACCGGCCTTATTGGGGACTAGCGGGGTCCACGAGCAGTACTTC
.	TRBV10-1	.	15	TRBJ1-2	CASIPEEGHNYGYTF	TGCGCCAGCATCCCCGAGGAGGGGCATAACTATGGCTACACCTTC
.	TRBV29-1	.	14	TRBJ2-2	CSVEVSTNTGELFF	TGCAGCGTTGAAGTGTCCACGAACACCGGGGAGCTGTTTTTT
TRBD2	TRBV5-1	.	15	TRBJ2-5	CASSLGSGAEETQYF	TGCGCCAGCAGCTTGGGCAGCGGGGCGGAAGAGACCCAGTACTTC
.	TRBV28	.	15	TRBJ1-6	CASSFEGGYNSPLHF	TGTGCCAGCAGTTTCGAAGGGGGGTATAATTCACCCCTCCACTTT
TRBD1	TRBV5-6	.	17	TRBJ1-2	CASSWRGQGATFWGYTF	TGTGCCAGCAGCTGGAGGGGACAGGGAGCTACTTTCTGGGGCTACACCTTC
.	TRBV10-2	.	15	TRBJ2-1	CASSESVRSYNEQFF	TGCGCCAGCAGTGAGTCTGTACGGTCGTACAATGAGCAGTTCTTC
TRBD2	TRBV4-3	.	15	TRBJ2-1	CASSQGEAGRDEQFF	TGCGCCAGCAGCCAAGGCGAGGCAGGGAGGGATGAGCAGTTCTTC
.	TRBV27	.	15	TRBJ2-3	CASSLSLAVSDTQYF	TGTGCCAGCAGTTTATCGTTGGCAGTGTCAGATACGCAGTATTTT
TRBD1	TRBV5-1	.	14	TRBJ1-2	CASSNTGTGYGYTF	TGCGCCAGCAGCAACACCGGGACAGGGTATGGCTACACCTTC
.	TRBV7-2	.	16	TRBJ1-2	CASSLTQLITNYGYTF	TGTGCCAGCAGCCTAACCCAGCTGATTACTAACTATGGCTACACCTTC
.	TRBV5-5	.	12	TRBJ2-2	CASSLSAGELFF	TGTGCCAGCAGCTTATCGGCCGGGGAGCTGTTTTTT
.	TRBV9	.	14	TRBJ2-1	CASTRDPWGAEQFF	TGTGCCAGCACGAGGGACCCCTGGGGGGCCGAGCAGTTCTTC
.	TRBV5-8	once	15	TRBJ1-1	CASSLGVTMNTEAFF	TGTGCCAGCAGCTTGGGGGTGACCATGAACACTGAAGCTTTCTTT
.	TRBV15	.	21	TRBJ1-5	CATSRDPAAGDLIYSNQPQHF	TGTGCCACCAGCAGGGATCCGGCGGCGGGGGATTTAATATATAGCAATCAGCCCCAGCATTTT
.	TRBV5-8	.	14	TRBJ1-1	CASSLTHLNTEAFF	TGTGCCAGCAGCTTGACCCACTTGAACACTGAAGCTTTCTTT
TRBD1	TRBV5-4	.	16	TRBJ2-7	CASSSRGGQGRNEQYF	TGTGCCAGCAGCTCCCGGGGGGGACAGGGGAGGAACGAGCAGTACTTC
.	TRBV28	few	16	TRBJ2-7	CASSSPSRGGTTEQYF	TGTGCCAGCAGTTCCCCCAGCAGGGGGGGCACTACCGAGCAGTACTTC
TRBD1	TRBV29-1	.	14	TRBJ2-3	CSVAWGQGLDTQYF	TGCAGCGTTGCTTGGGGACAGGGTTTAGATACGCAGTATTTT
.	TRBV19	.	16	TRBJ2-3	CASSTGLSGGTDTQYF	TGTGCCAGTAGTACCGGGCTAAGTGGCGGCACAGATACGCAGTATTTT
TRBD2	TRBV28	.	18	TRBJ2-3	CASSSLGLGLAGTDTQYF	TGTGCCAGCAGTTCCCTTGGCTTGGGACTAGCGGGCACAGATACGCAGTATTTT
.	TRBV7-2	few	15	TRBJ2-2	CASSGRDLYTGELFF	TGTGCCAGCAGCGGCCGGGACTTATACACCGGGGAGCTGTTTTTT
.	TRBV5-4	once	16	TRBJ2-6	CASSAETTSGANVLTF	TGTGCCAGCAGCGCCGAGACAACCTCTGGGGCCAACGTCCTGACTTTC
.	TRBV29-1	.	14	TRBJ2-3	CSVEQHPRTDTQYF	TGCAGCGTTGAACAACATCCCCGCACAGATACGCAGTATTTT
.	TRBV2	.	12	TRBJ1-1	CASIAGTFEAFF	TGTGCCAGCATTGCCGGGACATTTGAAGCTTTCTTT
.	TRBV2	.	16	TRBJ1-2	CASTRLVGDPNYGYTF	TGTGCCAGCACCCGACTCGTGGGAGACCCGAACTATGGCTACACCTTC
.	TRBV28	once	12	TRBJ1-1	CASSPLNTEAFF	TGTGCCAGCAGCCCCCTGAACACTGAAGCTTTCTTT
.	TRBV7-9	.	12	TRBJ2-7	CASSLQGYEQYF	TGTGCCAGCAGCTTGCAGGGCTACGAGCAGTACTTC
TRBD1	TRBV28	.	13	TRBJ1-1	CASSDPGGAEAFF	TGTGCCAGCAGTGATCCAGGGGGAGCTGAAGCTTTCTTT
.	TRBV2	.	14	TRBJ2-5	CASSDQQSQETQYF	TGTGCCAGCAGTGACCAACAGTCCCAAGAGACCCAGTACTTC
.	TRBV29-1	.	11	TRBJ2-2	CSVGDPGELFF	TGCAGCGTTGGGGACCCCGGGGAGCTGTTTTTT
.	TRBV7-6	.	16	TRBJ1-4	CASTGQTSTTNEKLFF	TGTGCCAGCACTGGACAGACATCGACAACTAATGAAAAACTGTTTTTT
.	TRBV10-3	.	15	TRBJ1-2	CAISESREGSSGYTF	TGTGCCATCAGTGAGTCCCGGGAGGGGAGCAGCGGCTACACCTTC
TRBD1	TRBV10-1	.	13	TRBJ1-6	CASSETGTGALHF	TGCGCCAGCAGTGAAACGGGGACAGGGGCTCTCCACTTT
.	TRBV5-1	.	15	TRBJ1-1	CASSPPSYGDTEAFF	TGCGCCAGCAGCCCCCCCAGCTACGGGGACACTGAAGCTTTCTTT
TRBD1	TRBV5-1	.	15	TRBJ2-2	CASRETGGRTGELFF	TGCGCCAGCAGGGAGACAGGGGGGCGCACCGGGGAGCTGTTTTTT
.	TRBV11-2	.	14	TRBJ2-2	CASSLRQVTGELFF	TGTGCCAGCAGCTTACGACAGGTTACCGGGGAGCTGTTTTTT
.	TRBV2	.	11	TRBJ1-1	CAIDLNTEAFF	TGTGCCATAGACTTGAACACTGAAGCTTTCTTT
TRBD1	TRBV7-8	.	14	TRBJ1-1	CASSPHRGRTEAFF	TGTGCCAGCAGCCCTCACAGGGGACGCACTGAAGCTTTCTTT
.	TRBV6-1	few	13	TRBJ1-2	CASSEAGLNGYTF	TGTGCCAGCAGTGAAGCGGGACTGAATGGCTACACCTTC
TRBD1	TRBV5-8	.	17	TRBJ1-4	CASSFDPRGRINEKLFF	TGTGCCAGCAGCTTCGATCCCAGGGGGCGGATTAATGAAAAACTGTTTTTT
.	TRBV4-3	.	9	TRBJ2-3	CASRDTQYF	TGCGCCAGCAGGGATACGCAGTATTTT
.	TRBV4-3	.	13	TRBJ1-2	CASSQDLRDDYTF	TGCGCCAGCAGCCAAGATTTGCGGGATGACTACACCTTC
.	TRBV18	.	15	TRBJ1-1	CASSPTTAINTEAFF	TGTGCCAGCTCACCAACGACAGCGATTAACACTGAAGCTTTCTTT
.	TRBV5-7	.	13	TRBJ1-5	CASTDKHNQPQHF	TGTGCCAGCACGGACAAACACAATCAGCCCCAGCATTTT
TRBD1	TRBV2	few	12	TRBJ1-4	CASSERQGLLFF	TGTGCCAGCAGCGAAAGACAGGGGTTACTGTTTTTT